Listed below are T cell receptor beta chains from one sample, sequenced in a study of blood T cells in healthy people across ages. TCRdb reanalysed the 5' RACE reads using MiXCR and keeps one entry per CDR3 protein. The sample consists of 1.5 million to 2 million distinct CDR3 sequences, 49% of them appearing once. Sequencing was carried out using blood. These receptors were collected from a woman aged 40 to 50 in good health. The CDR3 runs from the conserved cysteine through the conserved F or W. The D gene is left open where the match is weak. Part of the rows lack a size; the others show once, few, many or a class for expanded clones.

D: TRBD1
J: TRBJ2-7
size: .
V: TRBV10-3
CDR3: CATRTGATYEQYF
DNA: TGTGCCACTCGGACAGGGGCGACATACGAGCAGTACTTC

D: TRBD1
J: TRBJ1-1
size: .
V: TRBV28
CDR3: CASRFQTGGNTEAFF
DNA: TGTGCCAGCAGATTTCAGACAGGGGGCAACACTGAAGCTTTCTTT

D: TRBD2
J: TRBJ2-5
size: few
V: TRBV7-2
CDR3: CASSNQLAGSQETQYF
DNA: TGTGCCAGCAGCAATCAACTAGCGGGGTCACAAGAGACCCAGTACTTC

D: TRBD2
J: TRBJ2-4
size: .
V: TRBV20-1
CDR3: CSASRAGENKNIQYF
DNA: TGCAGTGCATCGCGAGCGGGGGAAAACAAAAACATTCAGTACTTC

D: TRBD2
J: TRBJ2-1
size: .
V: TRBV7-2
CDR3: CASSLASIGTSTEQFF
DNA: TGTGCCAGCAGCTTAGCTAGCATCGGGACTAGCACTGAGCAGTTCTTC

D: TRBD2
J: TRBJ2-7
size: .
V: TRBV12-3/TRBV12-4
CDR3: CASSFSSGGVYEQYF
DNA: TGTGCCAGCAGTTTCAGTAGCGGGGGAGTGTACGAGCAGTACTTC

D: .
J: TRBJ1-2
size: .
V: TRBV13
CDR3: CTSSLNLRNYGYTF
DNA: TGTACCAGCAGCTTAAATCTACGGAACTATGGCTACACCTTC

D: .
J: TRBJ1-5
size: .
V: TRBV6-5
CDR3: CASSPGPQPQHF
DNA: TGTGCCAGCAGCCCCGGGCCACAGCCCCAGCATTTT

D: TRBD2
J: TRBJ2-3
size: few
V: TRBV20-1
CDR3: CSARGGGATDTQYF
DNA: TGCAGTGCTAGAGGCGGGGGGGCGACAGATACGCAGTATTTT

D: TRBD2
J: TRBJ2-3
size: .
V: TRBV25-1
CDR3: CASSDPNSGAMKKDTQYF
DNA: TGTGCCAGCAGTGACCCCAATAGCGGGGCGATGAAAAAAGATACGCAGTATTTT

D: .
J: TRBJ1-2
size: .
V: TRBV3-1
CDR3: CASSQHSPGGYTF
DNA: TGTGCCAGCAGCCAACACAGCCCGGGGGGCTACACCTTC

D: .
J: TRBJ2-3
size: .
V: TRBV7-9
CDR3: CASSYGDGSSRTDTQYF
DNA: TGTGCCAGCAGCTATGGGGACGGGTCATCGCGCACAGATACGCAGTATTTT

D: .
J: TRBJ2-5
size: .
V: TRBV20-1
CDR3: CSVLYQETQYF
DNA: TGCAGTGTGCTGTACCAAGAGACCCAGTACTTC

D: .
J: TRBJ2-1
size: .
V: TRBV19
CDR3: CASSPHPPGGNEQFF
DNA: TGTGCCAGTAGTCCCCACCCACCCGGGGGCAATGAGCAGTTCTTC

D: .
J: TRBJ1-5
size: .
V: TRBV20-1
CDR3: CSASYRSVQQPQHF
DNA: TGCAGTGCTAGTTATAGATCCGTCCAGCAGCCCCAGCATTTT

D: TRBD1
J: TRBJ2-7
size: .
V: TRBV4-3
CDR3: CASSYQTGTGWGSYEQYF
DNA: TGCGCCAGCAGCTACCAGACCGGGACAGGGTGGGGCTCCTACGAGCAGTACTTC

D: .
J: TRBJ2-1
size: .
V: TRBV28
CDR3: CASSVYRDHNEQFF
DNA: TGTGCCAGCAGTGTATACCGGGATCACAATGAGCAGTTCTTC

D: TRBD2
J: TRBJ2-7
size: .
V: TRBV10-2
CDR3: CASRTSGGVGEQYF
DNA: TGCGCCAGCAGGACTAGCGGGGGGGTCGGGGAGCAGTACTTC

D: .
J: TRBJ1-4
size: .
V: TRBV4-1
CDR3: CASLAKEKLFF
DNA: TGCGCCAGCTTGGCCAAAGAAAAACTGTTTTTT

D: TRBD1
J: TRBJ2-5
size: .
V: TRBV27
CDR3: CASSPGFGQGARETQYF
DNA: TGTGCCAGCAGTCCTGGTTTTGGGCAGGGGGCAAGAGAGACCCAGTACTTC

D: .
J: TRBJ1-1
size: .
V: TRBV7-9
CDR3: CASSPQGNGATEAFF
DNA: TGTGCCAGCAGCCCCCAGGGTAATGGGGCAACTGAAGCTTTCTTT

D: TRBD1
J: TRBJ2-5
size: .
V: TRBV5-1
CDR3: CASSATGSEGSQYF
DNA: TGCGCCAGCAGCGCGACAGGGAGTGAGGGGTCCCAGTACTTC